The rows below give T cell receptor beta chains drawn from one sample of a study of patients and donors after allogeneic stem cell transplantation. TCRdb analysed the RT-PCR reads with MiXCR anew, one entry per CDR3 protein. Of 920,000 or so distinct CDR3 sequences in the sample, 15% to 20% are singletons; the top ten hold 5.5% to 6.5%. Source material: blood, either unsorted or a sorted T cell fraction (not recorded which). The source of these receptors is a human donor who was either an allogeneic HSCT recipient or a stem cell or donor lymphocyte infusion donor (not recorded which). It is not recorded whose cells these are; they may come from a transplant donor. Each CDR3 is given with its conserved first and last residue. The order of the fields is D gene, V gene, J gene, clone size, CDR3 length, CDR3 DNA, CDR3 protein. The D gene is left open where the match is weak. Clone size is shown for a subset of rows, as once, few, many or a class of expanded clone.

>TRBD1|TRBV6-1|TRBJ1-5|-|15
TGTGCCAGCAGCCGTCAGGGGGCTCCCGATCAGCCCCAGCATTTT
CASSRQGAPDQPQHF
>-|TRBV12-3/TRBV12-4|TRBJ1-2|few|12
TGTGCCAGCAGTTTGAGGGCGAATGGCTACACCTTC
CASSLRANGYTF
>TRBD2|TRBV20-1|TRBJ2-1|few|14
TGCAGTGCTAGGCCCAGCGGGGGGTACAATGAGCAGTTCTTC
CSARPSGGYNEQFF
>-|TRBV7-3|TRBJ2-2|-|12
TGTGCCAGCAGCGACGCCACCGGGGAGCTGTTTTTT
CASSDATGELFF
>-|TRBV9|TRBJ2-1|-|15
TGTGCCAGCAGCGTACTCGGACAGCTTTACAATGAGCAGTTCTTC
CASSVLGQLYNEQFF
>TRBD1|TRBV19|TRBJ2-3|-|15
TGTGCCAGTAAGTCCGTGGACAGGGGGGCAGATACGCAGTATTTT
CASKSVDRGADTQYF
>-|TRBV7-2|TRBJ2-3|many|14
TGTGCCAGCAGCTCAGGGACTTGGACAGATACGCAGTATTTT
CASSSGTWTDTQYF
>-|TRBV5-8|TRBJ1-5|-|15
TGTGCCAGCACCTCCCGCAGGGGTATCAATCAGCCCCAGCATTTT
CASTSRRGINQPQHF
>TRBD2|TRBV2|TRBJ2-1|-|19
TGTGCCAGCAGTGAGAGGGGACTAGCGGGGGCCCACTCCTACAATGAGCAGTTCTTC
CASSERGLAGAHSYNEQFF
>-|TRBV20-1|TRBJ2-2|few|16
TGCAGTGCTGTTAAGGCCGGGACAAAGATCACCGGGGAGCTGTTTTTT
CSAVKAGTKITGELFF
>-|TRBV15|TRBJ2-1|-|15
TGTGCCACCAGCAGAGATCCTGCTAAGGGCAATGAGCAGTTCTTC
CATSRDPAKGNEQFF
>-|TRBV15|TRBJ1-4|-|14
TGTGCCACCAGCAGAGATCTGGCAGATGAAAAACTGTTTTTT
CATSRDLADEKLFF
>-|TRBV14|TRBJ2-2|few|17
TGTGCCAGCAGCCAAGCCTACGGCAGCCAGAACACCGGGGAGCTGTTTTTT
CASSQAYGSQNTGELFF
>-|TRBV3-1|TRBJ2-1|-|16
TGTGCCAGCAGCCAAGTCCGGGCGATACGGCGGGGTGAGCAGTTCTTC
CASSQVRAIRRGEQFF
>-|TRBV29-1|TRBJ1-2|few|9
TGCAGCGTTGAGAGTGACTACACCTTC
CSVESDYTF
>-|TRBV7-2|TRBJ2-2|-|14
TGTGCCAGCAGCTTACTTAGACAGGCCGGGGAGCTGTTTTTT
CASSLLRQAGELFF
>TRBD2|TRBV4-2|TRBJ2-3|-|17
TGTGCCAGCAGCCAAGGCCCTAGCGGGGGGCACGGAGATACGCAGTATTTT
CASSQGPSGGHGDTQYF
>TRBD2|TRBV20-1|TRBJ2-5|-|16
TGCAGTGCTTATGACCCGGGACTAGCGGGGTCCGAGACCCAGTACTTC
CSAYDPGLAGSETQYF
>-|TRBV20-1|TRBJ1-2|-|13
TGCAGTGCCGGAGGGTCCAGGGGCCCTGGCTACACCTTC
CSAGGSRGPGYTF
>-|TRBV5-1|TRBJ2-5|few|16
TGCGCCAGCACCCATCTTGGGGGCCAGGGCCAAGAGACCCAGTACTTC
CASTHLGGQGQETQYF
>-|TRBV4-3|TRBJ1-6|few|14
TGCGCCAGCAGCCAGGATCCAGTAAGTTCACCCCTCCACTTT
CASSQDPVSSPLHF
>-|TRBV9|TRBJ2-5|many|15
TGTGCCAGCAGCGTAGTACCGGGGGTCCAAGAGACCCAGTACTTC
CASSVVPGVQETQYF
>TRBD2|TRBV18|TRBJ2-5|-|18
TGTGCCAGCTCACCTACGCAGGGACTAGCGGCATCCGGGGAGACCCAGTACTTC
CASSPTQGLAASGETQYF
>TRBD1|TRBV10-3|TRBJ2-7|-|13
TGTGCCATCAGTGGAACAGGGGTGGGGGAGCAGTACTTC
CAISGTGVGEQYF
>-|TRBV12-3/TRBV12-4|TRBJ1-5|few|17
TGTGCCAGCAGTCCCCGAGAGGAGGGGGATAGCAATCAGCCCCAGCATTTT
CASSPREEGDSNQPQHF
>-|TRBV12-3/TRBV12-4|TRBJ1-2|few|16
TGTGCCAGCAGTCCATACCGGGACCGAAATAACTATGGCTACACCTTC
CASSPYRDRNNYGYTF
>-|TRBV7-9|TRBJ1-4|-|15
TGTGCCAGCAGCCTCCGCGGGCCCGGAGGCGAAAAACTGTTTTTT
CASSLRGPGGEKLFF
>-|TRBV7-2|TRBJ1-1|few|14
TGTGCCAGCAGCTTAAAGCAGGGGCGCACTGAAGCTTTCTTT
CASSLKQGRTEAFF
>TRBD1|TRBV5-1|TRBJ2-7|-|14
TGCGCCAGCAGAGGACGGACAGGGGTGAGCGAGCAGTACTTC
CASRGRTGVSEQYF
>TRBD1|TRBV20-1|TRBJ2-2|few|16
TGCAGTGCTAGCTTTGAGGGGGCAGTTAACACCGGGGAGCTGTTTTTT
CSASFEGAVNTGELFF
>-|TRBV9|TRBJ2-3|few|13
TGTGCCAGCGCGTCAGGACGCGGAGATACGCAGTATTTT
CASASGRGDTQYF
>TRBD1|TRBV7-2|TRBJ1-1|few|15
TGTGCCAGCACCATTGTTGGGACAGGGCTCGGGGGAGCTTTCTTT
CASTIVGTGLGGAFF
>-|TRBV2|TRBJ1-3|few|15
TGTGCCAGCAGAGAGGGTGGGCGACAGGGAAACACCATATATTTT
CASREGGRQGNTIYF
>-|TRBV27|TRBJ2-5|-|14
TGTGCCAGCCGGCATGTACGTTTTTCGGAGACCCAGTACTTC
CASRHVRFSETQYF
>TRBD1|TRBV12-3/TRBV12-4|TRBJ1-1|many|17
TGTGCCAGCAGTTTACGCCGGTACCGGGACAGGGGCACTGAAGCTTTCTTT
CASSLRRYRDRGTEAFF
>-|TRBV6-2/TRBV6-3|TRBJ2-1|-|16
TGTGCCAGCAGCCTCGGAAGGGGAATTGCCTACAATGAGCAGTTCTTC
CASSLGRGIAYNEQFF
>TRBD2|TRBV9|TRBJ2-7|-|15
TGTGCCAGCAGCGTAGAAGCGGGAGGTCCCTACGAGCAGTACTTC
CASSVEAGGPYEQYF
>TRBD1|TRBV20-1|TRBJ2-2|-|13
TGCAGTGCCCCGACAGGGGGAAGGGGGGAGCTGTTTTTT
CSAPTGGRGELFF
>-|TRBV7-2|TRBJ2-2|few|16
TGTGCCAGCAGCTTAGTGTCAACGCAGGCGGCCGGGGAGCTGTTTTTT
CASSLVSTQAAGELFF